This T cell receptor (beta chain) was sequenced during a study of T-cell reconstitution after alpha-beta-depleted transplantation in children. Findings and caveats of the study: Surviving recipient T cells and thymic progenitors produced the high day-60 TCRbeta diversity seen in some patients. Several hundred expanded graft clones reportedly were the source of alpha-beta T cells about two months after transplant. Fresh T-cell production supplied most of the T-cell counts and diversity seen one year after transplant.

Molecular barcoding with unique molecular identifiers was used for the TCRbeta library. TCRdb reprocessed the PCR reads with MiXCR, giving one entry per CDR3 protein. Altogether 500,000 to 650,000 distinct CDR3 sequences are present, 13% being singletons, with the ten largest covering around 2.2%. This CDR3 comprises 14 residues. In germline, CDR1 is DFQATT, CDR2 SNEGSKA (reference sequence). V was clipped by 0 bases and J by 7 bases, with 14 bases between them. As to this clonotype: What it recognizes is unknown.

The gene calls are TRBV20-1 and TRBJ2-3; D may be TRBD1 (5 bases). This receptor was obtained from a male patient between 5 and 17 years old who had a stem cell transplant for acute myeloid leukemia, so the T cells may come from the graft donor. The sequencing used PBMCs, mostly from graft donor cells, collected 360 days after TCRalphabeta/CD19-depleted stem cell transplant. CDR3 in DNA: TGCAGTGCTAGAGATCTAGGACATTGGAATACGCAGTATTTT. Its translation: CSARDLGHWNTQYF.